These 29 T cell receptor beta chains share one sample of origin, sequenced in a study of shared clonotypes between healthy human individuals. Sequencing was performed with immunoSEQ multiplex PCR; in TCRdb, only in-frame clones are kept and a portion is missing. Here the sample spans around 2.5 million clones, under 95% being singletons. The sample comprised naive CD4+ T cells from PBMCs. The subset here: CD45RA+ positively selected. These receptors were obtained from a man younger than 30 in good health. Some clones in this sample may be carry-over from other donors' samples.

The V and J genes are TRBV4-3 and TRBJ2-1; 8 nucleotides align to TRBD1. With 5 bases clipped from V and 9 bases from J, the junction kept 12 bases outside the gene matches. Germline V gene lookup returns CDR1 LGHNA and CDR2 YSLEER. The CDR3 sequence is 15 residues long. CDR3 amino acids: CASSNQGALSAEQFF. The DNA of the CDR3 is TGCGCCAGCAGCAATCAGGGGGCCCTATCAGCTGAGCAGTTCTTC.

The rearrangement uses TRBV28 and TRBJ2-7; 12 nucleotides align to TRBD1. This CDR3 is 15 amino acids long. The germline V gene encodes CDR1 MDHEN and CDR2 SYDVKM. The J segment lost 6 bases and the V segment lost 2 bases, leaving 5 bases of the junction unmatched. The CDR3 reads CASSLAGQGAFEQYF. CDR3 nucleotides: TGTGCCAGCAGTTTAGCGGGACAGGGGGCGTTCGAGCAGTACTTC.

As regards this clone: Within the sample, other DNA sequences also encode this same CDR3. The CDR3 DNA reads as TGTGCCTGGAGTCACTACAATGAGCAGTTCTTC. Its translation is CAWSHYNEQFF. The chain links TRBV30 to TRBJ2-1; no reliable D call. V was cut by 2 bases and J by 3 bases, with 2 bases left in between. The CDR3 is made up of 11 amino acids. Germline CDR1 is GTSNPN and CDR2 is SVGIG (reference sequence).

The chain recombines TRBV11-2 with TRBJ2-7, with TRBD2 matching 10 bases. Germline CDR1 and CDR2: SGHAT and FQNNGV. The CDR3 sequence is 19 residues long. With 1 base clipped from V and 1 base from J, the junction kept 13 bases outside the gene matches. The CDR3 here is CASSLAPSRVAGGSYEQYF. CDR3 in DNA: TGTGCCAGCAGCTTAGCCCCCTCCCGGGTAGCGGGGGGATCCTACGAGCAGTACTTC.

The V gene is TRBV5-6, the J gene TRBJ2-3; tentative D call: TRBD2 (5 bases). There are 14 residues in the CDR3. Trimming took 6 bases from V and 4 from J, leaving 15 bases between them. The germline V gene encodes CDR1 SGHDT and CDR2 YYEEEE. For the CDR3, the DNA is TGTGCCAGCATGAGGTGGGAGCGAGCAGATACGCAGTATTTT. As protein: CASMRWERADTQYF.

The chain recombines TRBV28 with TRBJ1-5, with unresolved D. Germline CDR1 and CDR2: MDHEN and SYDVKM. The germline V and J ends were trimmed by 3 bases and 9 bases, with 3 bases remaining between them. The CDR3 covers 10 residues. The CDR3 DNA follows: TGTGCCAGCAGTTTTCGGCCCCAGCATTTT. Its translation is CASSFRPQHF.

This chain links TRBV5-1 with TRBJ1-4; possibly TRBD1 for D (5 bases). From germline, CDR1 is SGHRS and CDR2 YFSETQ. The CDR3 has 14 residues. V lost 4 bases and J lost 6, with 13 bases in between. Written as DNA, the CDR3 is TGCGCCAGCAGCCCTACCGGGACGGATGAAAAACTGTTTTTT. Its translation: CASSPTGTDEKLFF.

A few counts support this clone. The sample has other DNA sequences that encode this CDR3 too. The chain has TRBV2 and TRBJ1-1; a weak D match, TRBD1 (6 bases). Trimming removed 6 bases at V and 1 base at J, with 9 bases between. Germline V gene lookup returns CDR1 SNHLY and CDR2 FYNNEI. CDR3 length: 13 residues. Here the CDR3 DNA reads TGTGCCAGCAGCCTACAGGGGAACACTGAAGCTTTCTTT. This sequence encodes CASSLQGNTEAFF. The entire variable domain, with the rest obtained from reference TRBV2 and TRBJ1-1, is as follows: EPEVTQTPSHQVTQMGQEVILRCVPISNHLYFYWYRQILGQKVEFLVSFYNNEISEKSEIFDDQFSVERPDGSNFTLKIRSTKLEDSAMYFCASSLQGNTEAFFGQGTRLTVV.

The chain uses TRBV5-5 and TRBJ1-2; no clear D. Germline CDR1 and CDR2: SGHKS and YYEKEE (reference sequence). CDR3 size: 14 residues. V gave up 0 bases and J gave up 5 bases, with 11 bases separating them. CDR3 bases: TGTGCCAGCAGCTTGGAAACCAATCGGTATGGCTACACCTTC. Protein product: CASSLETNRYGYTF.

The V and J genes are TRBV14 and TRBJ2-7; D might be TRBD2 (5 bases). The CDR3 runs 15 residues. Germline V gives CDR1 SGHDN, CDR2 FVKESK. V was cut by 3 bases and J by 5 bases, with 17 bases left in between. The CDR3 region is CASSHWTGTEDEQYF. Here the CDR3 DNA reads TGTGCCAGCAGCCACTGGACTGGAACGGAAGACGAGCAGTACTTC.

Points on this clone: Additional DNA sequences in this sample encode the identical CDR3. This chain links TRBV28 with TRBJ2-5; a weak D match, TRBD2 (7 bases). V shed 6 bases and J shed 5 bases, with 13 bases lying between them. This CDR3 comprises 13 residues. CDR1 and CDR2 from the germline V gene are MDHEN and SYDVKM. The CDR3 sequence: CASRGGGQETQYF. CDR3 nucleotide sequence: TGTGCCAGCAGAGGGGGGGGTCAGGAGACCCAGTACTTC.

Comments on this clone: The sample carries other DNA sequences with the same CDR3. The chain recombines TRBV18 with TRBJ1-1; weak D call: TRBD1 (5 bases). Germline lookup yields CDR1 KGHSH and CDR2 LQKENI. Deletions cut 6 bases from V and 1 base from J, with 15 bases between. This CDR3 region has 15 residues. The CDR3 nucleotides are TGTGCCAGCTCGCCAGTGGCAGGGTCGAACACTGAAGCTTTCTTT. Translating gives CASSPVAGSNTEAFF.

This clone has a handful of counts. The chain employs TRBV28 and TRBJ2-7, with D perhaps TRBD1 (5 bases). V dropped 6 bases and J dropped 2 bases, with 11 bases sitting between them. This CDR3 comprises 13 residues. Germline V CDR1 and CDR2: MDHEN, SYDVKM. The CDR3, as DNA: TGTGCCAGCAGCACGGACATTACCTACGAGCAGTACTTC. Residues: CASSTDITYEQYF.

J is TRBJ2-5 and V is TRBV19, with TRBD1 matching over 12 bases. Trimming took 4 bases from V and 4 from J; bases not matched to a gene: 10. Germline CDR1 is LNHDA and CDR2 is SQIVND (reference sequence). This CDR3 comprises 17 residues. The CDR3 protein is CASSNPGQGAYGETQYF. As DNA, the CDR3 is TGTGCCAGTAGTAACCCGGGACAGGGGGCTTATGGAGAGACCCAGTACTTC. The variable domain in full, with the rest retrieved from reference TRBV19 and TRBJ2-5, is DGGITQSPKYLFRKEGQNVTLSCEQNLNHDAMYWYRQDPGQGLRLIYYSQIVNDFQKGDIAEGYSVSREKKESFPLTVTSAQKNPTAFYLCASSNPGQGAYGETQYFGPGTRLLVL.

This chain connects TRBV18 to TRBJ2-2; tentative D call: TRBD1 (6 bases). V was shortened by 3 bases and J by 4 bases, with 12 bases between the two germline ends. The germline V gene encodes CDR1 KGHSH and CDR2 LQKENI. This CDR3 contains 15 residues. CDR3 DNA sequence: TGTGCCAGCTCACCTCAGGGGACAACCACCGGGGAGCTGTTTTTT. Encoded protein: CASSPQGTTTGELFF.

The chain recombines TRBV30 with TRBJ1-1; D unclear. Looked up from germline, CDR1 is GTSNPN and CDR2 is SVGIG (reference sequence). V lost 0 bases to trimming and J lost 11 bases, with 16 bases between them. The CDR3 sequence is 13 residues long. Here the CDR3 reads CAWSVVTPPRAFF. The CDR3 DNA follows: TGTGCCTGGAGTGTGGTCACTCCACCTCGGGCTTTCTTT.

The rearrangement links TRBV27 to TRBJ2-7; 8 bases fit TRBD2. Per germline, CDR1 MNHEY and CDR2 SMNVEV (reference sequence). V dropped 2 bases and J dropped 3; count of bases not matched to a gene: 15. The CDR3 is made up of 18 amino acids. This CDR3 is CASSLIPPFLAGFYEQYF. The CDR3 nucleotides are TGTGCCAGCAGTTTAATACCCCCCTTCTTAGCGGGATTCTACGAGCAGTACTTC.

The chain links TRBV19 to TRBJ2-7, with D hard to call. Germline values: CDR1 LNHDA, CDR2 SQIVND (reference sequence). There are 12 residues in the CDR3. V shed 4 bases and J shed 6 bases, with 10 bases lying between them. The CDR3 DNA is TGTGCCAGTAGTACCCCGAGTGGCGAGCAGTACTTC. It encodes CASSTPSGEQYF.

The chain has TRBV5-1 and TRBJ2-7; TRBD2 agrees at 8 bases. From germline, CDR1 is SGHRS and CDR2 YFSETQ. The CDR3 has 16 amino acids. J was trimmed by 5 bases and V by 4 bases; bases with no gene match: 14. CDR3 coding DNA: TGCGCCAGCAGCGAAACCGGGACTAGTCGTGTACACGAGCAGTACTTC. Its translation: CASSETGTSRVHEQYF.

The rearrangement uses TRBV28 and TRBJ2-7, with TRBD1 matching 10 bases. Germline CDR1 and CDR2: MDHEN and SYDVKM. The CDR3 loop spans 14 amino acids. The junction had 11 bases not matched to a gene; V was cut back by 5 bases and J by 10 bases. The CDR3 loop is CASSKDRQGAEQYF. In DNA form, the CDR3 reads TGTGCCAGCAGTAAAGATCGACAGGGGGCAGAACAGTACTTC.

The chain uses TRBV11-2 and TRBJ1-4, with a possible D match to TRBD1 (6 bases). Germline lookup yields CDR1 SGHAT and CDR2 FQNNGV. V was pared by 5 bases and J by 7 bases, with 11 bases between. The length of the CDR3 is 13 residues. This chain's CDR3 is CASSRTVGEKLFF. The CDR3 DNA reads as TGTGCCAGCAGCCGGACAGTGGGTGAAAAACTGTTTTTT.

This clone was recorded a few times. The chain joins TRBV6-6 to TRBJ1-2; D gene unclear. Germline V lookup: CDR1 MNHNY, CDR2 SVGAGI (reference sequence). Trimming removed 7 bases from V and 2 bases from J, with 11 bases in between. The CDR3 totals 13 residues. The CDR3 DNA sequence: TGTGCCAGCATCCTCGGGATAAACTATGGCTACACCTTC. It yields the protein CASILGINYGYTF.

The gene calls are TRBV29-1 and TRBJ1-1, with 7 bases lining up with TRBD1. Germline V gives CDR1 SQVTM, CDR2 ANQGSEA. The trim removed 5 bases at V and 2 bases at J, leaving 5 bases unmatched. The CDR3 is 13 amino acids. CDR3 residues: CSVKTGTNTEAFF. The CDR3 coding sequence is TGCAGCGTTAAGACAGGGACTAACACTGAAGCTTTCTTT.

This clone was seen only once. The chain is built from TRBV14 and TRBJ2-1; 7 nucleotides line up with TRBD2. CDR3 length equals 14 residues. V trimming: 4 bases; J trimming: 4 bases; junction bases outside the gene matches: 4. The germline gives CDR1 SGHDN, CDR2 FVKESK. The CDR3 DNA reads TGTGCCAGCAGCCTTACGGGGGGATACAATGAGCAGTTCTTC. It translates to CASSLTGGYNEQFF.

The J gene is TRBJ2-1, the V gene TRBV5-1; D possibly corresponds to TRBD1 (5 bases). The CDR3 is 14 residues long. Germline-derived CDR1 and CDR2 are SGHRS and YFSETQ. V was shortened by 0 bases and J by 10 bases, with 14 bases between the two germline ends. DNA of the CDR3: TGCGCCAGCAGCTTGGTTTGGGGCCACGAGGAGCAGTTCTTC. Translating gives CASSLVWGHEEQFF.

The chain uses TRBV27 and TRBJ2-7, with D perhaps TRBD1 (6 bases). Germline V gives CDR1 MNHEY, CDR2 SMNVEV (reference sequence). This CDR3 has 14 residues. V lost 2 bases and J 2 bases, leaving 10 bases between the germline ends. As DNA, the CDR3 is TGTGCCAGCAGTTTAAAGCCAGGGGCCTACGAGCAGTACTTC. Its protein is CASSLKPGAYEQYF.

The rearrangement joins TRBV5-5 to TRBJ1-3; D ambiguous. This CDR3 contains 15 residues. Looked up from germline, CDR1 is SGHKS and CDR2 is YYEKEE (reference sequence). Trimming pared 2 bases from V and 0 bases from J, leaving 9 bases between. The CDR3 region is CASSFGLSSGNTIYF. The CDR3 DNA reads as TGTGCCAGCAGCTTCGGTCTGAGCTCTGGAAACACCATATATTTT.

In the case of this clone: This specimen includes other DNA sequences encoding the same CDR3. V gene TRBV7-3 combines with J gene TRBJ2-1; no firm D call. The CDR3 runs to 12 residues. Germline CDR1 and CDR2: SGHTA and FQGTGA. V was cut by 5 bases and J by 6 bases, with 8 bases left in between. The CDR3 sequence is CASSPSGNEQFF. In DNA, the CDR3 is TGTGCCAGCAGCCCCTCGGGCAATGAGCAGTTCTTC.

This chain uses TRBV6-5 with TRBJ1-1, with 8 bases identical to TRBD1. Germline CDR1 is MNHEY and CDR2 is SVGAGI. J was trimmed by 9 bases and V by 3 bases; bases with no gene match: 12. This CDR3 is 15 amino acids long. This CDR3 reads CASSYLAGTGGQAFF. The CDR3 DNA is TGTGCCAGCAGTTATTTGGCTGGAACAGGGGGACAAGCTTTCTTT.